This TCR beta chain was observed in a study of human thymus T cells (dated by TCRdb to 2018 to 2020). About the full investigation: TCR alpha and beta repertoires from roughly eight infant thymus samples and a few related peripheral blood samples were characterized in the study. Donor ages ranging from 7 to 244 days were recorded, and about six male and a couple of female infants were included in the cohort. Overall study outcomes, separate from this receptor: On average, roughly 800,000 unique TCRB clonotypes were obtained from thymus samples, compared with some 84,000 from blood samples. V and J gene segment usage appeared biased in both thymic and peripheral blood repertoires.

The CDR3 starts with the cysteine, ends with the phenylalanine, and has 11 residues. The only DNA kept is the CDR3, 33 bases in frame from the first base. Via the germline V gene, CDR1 is MDHEN and CDR2 SYDVKM. At the junction V is shortened by 5 bases and J by 8 bases, with 9 bases in between. TCRB and TCRAD loci were amplified from a standardized quantity of quality-controlled genomic DNA using the immunoSEQ multiplex PCR assay. Amplicons spanned the V(D)J region at a length sufficient to cover the CDR3 and identify V and J genes. The commercial immunoSEQ service was used to sequence amplicons on an Illumina platform. For the original study's pipeline: Primer bias and sequencing errors were corrected as previously described, and TCRAD and TCRB were defined on the basis of the IMGT database. Analysis of the repertoires was done with immunoSEQ Analyzer 3.0 and VDJTools and included basic statistics, V/J segment usage, diversity estimates, rarefaction and pairwise overlap. Diversity was estimated using the Chao1, ChaoE, Efron-Thisted, Shannon and inverse Simpson indices, and was also estimated on datasets down-sampled to the size of the smallest sample. Repertoire overlap was determined by strict matching of CDR3 nucleotide sequence, V gene and J gene, and Jaccard-based multidimensional scaling clustering was applied. The table comes from immuneACCESS by way of TCRdb, which keeps in-frame sequences with V and J called. Part of the clones is missing from these tables; in studies checked, under half for an unresolved V gene and the rest for unknown reasons. V and J calls and clone size are given by that table; D and trimming were obtained from the DNA. The sample data list 40,000 to 45,000 clones, and 85% to 95% of these were observed just once. Clones ranked in the top ten supply about 0.12% of the sample.

Donors were immunologically healthy infants undergoing open corrective cardiac surgery for congenital heart defects in Finland. For four of the eight donors, a small roughly 0.45-1 mL aliquot of peripheral blood was collected during surgery. Genomic DNA from blood samples was extracted from all available leukocytes rather than from a fixed cell number. Erythrocytes were removed from blood with ACK lysis buffer, and the leukocytes were stored as pellets at -70 °C. Genomic DNA was extracted from frozen cell pellets with a QIAsymphony instrument. Remarks on this clone: The antigen it recognizes is unknown. No base-level quality is on record; no much larger clone is a single base apart.

Sequencing input: blood. Recombination joined TRBV28 with TRBJ1-2; the best D guess is TRBD1, with 5 bases matching. This TCR was recovered from a boy less than two years old with a congenital heart defect but otherwise immunologically healthy. The nucleotide sequence is given as TGTGCCAGCAGTGGAGGGGACGGCTACACCTTC. It is translated as CASSGGDGYTF.